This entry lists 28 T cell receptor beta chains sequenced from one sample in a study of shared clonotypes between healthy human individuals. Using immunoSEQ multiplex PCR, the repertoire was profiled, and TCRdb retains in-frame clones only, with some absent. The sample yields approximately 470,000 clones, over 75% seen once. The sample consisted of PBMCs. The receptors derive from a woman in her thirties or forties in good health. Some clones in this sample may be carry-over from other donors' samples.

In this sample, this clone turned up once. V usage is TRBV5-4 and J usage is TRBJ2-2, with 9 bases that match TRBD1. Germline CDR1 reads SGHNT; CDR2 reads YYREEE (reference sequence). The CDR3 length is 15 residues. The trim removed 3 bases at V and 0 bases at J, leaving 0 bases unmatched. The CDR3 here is CASSYRGPNTGELFF. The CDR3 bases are TGTGCCAGCAGCTACAGGGGGCCGAACACCGGGGAGCTGTTTTTT. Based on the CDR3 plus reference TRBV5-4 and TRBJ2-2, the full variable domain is ETGVTQSPTHLIKTRGQQVTLRCSSQSGHNTVSWYQQALGQGPQFIFQYYREEENGRGNFPPRFSGLQFPNYSSELNVNALELDDSALYLCASSYRGPNTGELFFGEGSRLTVL.

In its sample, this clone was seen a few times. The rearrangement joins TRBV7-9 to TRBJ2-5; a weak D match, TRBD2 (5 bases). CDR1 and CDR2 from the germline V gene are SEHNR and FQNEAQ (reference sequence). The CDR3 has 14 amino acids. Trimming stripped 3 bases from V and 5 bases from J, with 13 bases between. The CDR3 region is CASSFAGVGETQYF. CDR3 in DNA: TGTGCCAGCAGCTTTGCGGGTGTAGGGGAGACCCAGTACTTC.

Written as DNA, the CDR3 is TGTGCCAGTACCTTACAGGGTCACGGGGAGCTGTTTTTT. Translated, it gives CASTLQGHGELFF. V is TRBV19 and J is TRBJ2-2; maybe TRBD1 (6 bases). The V end lost 7 bases, the J end lost 7 bases, and 13 bases lay between the germline ends. CDR3 size: 13 residues. Germline V gene data show CDR1 as LNHDA and CDR2 as SQIVND (reference sequence).

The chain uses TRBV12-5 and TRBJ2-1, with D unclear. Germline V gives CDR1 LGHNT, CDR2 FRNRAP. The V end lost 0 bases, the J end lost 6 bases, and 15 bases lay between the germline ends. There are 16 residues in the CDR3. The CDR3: CASGLVLKPSANEQFF. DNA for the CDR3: TGTGCTAGTGGTTTGGTACTTAAACCTAGTGCCAATGAGCAGTTCTTC.

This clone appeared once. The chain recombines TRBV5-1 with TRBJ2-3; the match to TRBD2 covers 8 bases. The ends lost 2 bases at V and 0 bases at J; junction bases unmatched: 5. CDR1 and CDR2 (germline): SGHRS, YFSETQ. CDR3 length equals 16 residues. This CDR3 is CASSFSGNPSTDTQYF. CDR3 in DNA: TGCGCCAGCAGCTTTAGCGGGAACCCTAGCACAGATACGCAGTATTTT.

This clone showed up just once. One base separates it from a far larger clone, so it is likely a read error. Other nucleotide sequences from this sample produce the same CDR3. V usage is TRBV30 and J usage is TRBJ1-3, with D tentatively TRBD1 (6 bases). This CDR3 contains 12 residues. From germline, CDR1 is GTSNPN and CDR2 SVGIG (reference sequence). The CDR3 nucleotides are TGTGCCTGGAACAGGGCTGGAAACACAATATATTTT. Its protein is CAWNRAGNTIYF.

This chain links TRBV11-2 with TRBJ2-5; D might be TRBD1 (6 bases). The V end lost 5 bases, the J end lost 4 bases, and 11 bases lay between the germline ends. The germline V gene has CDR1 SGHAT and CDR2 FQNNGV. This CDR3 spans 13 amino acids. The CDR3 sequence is CASSQTGLETQYF. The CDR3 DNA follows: TGTGCCAGCAGCCAAACAGGGCTAGAGACCCAGTACTTC.

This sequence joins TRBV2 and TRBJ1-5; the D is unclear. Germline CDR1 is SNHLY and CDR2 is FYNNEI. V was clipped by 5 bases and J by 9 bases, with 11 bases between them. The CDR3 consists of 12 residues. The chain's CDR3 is CASSPPGGPQHF. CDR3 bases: TGTGCCAGCAGTCCTCCGGGTGGGCCCCAGCATTTT.

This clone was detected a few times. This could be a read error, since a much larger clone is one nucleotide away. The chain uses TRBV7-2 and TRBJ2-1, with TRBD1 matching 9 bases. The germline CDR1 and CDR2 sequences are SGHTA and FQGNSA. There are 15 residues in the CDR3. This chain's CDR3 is CAGSSMTGGYNEQFF. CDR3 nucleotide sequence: TGTGCCGGCAGCTCAATGACAGGGGGCTACAATGAGCAGTTCTTC.

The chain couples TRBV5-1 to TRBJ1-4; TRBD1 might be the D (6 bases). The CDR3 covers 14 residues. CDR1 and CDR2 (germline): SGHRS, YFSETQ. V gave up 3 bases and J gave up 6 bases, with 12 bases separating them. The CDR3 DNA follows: TGCGCCAGCAGCTGGGACACCCCGGATGAAAAACTGTTTTTT. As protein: CASSWDTPDEKLFF. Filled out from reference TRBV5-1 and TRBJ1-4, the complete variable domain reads KAGVTQTPRYLIKTRGQQVTLSCSPISGHRSVSWYQQTPGQGLQFLFEYFSETQRNKGNFPGRFSGRQFSNSRSEMNVSTLELGDSALYLCASSWDTPDEKLFFGSGTQLSVL.

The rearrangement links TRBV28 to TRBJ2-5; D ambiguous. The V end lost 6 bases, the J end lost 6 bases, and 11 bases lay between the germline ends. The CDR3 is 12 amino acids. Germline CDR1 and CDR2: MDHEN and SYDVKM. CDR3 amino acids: CASSTIVKTQYF. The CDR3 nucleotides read TGTGCCAGCAGCACCATAGTAAAGACCCAGTACTTC.

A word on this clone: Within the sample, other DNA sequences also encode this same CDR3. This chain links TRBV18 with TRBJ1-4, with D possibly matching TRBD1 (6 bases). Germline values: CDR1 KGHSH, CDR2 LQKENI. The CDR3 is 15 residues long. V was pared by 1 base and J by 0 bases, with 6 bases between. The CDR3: CASSPQGATNEKLFF. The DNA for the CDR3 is TGTGCCAGCTCACCACAGGGGGCAACTAATGAAAAACTGTTTTTT.

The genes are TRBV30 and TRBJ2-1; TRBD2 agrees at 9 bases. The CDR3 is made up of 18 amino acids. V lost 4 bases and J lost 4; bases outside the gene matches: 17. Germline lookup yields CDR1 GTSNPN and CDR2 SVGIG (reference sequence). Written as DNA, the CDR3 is TGTGCCTGGAAAGGACAGGTAACTACTAGCGGGCAATACAATGAGCAGTTCTTC. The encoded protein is CAWKGQVTTSGQYNEQFF.

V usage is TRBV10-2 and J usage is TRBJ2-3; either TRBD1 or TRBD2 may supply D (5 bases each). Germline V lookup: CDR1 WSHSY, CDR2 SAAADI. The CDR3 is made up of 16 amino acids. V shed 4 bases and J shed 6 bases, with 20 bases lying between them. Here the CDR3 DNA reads TGCGCCAGCAGTGCAAACCACCCGGGACCAGCTGATACGCAGTATTTT. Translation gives CASSANHPGPADTQYF.

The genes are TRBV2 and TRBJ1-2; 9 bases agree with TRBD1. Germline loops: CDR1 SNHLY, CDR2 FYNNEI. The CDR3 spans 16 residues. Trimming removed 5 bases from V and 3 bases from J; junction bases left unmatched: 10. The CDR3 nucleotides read TGTGCCAGCAGTACCCTGGGACAGGGAGTCGACTATGGCTACACCTTC. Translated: CASSTLGQGVDYGYTF.

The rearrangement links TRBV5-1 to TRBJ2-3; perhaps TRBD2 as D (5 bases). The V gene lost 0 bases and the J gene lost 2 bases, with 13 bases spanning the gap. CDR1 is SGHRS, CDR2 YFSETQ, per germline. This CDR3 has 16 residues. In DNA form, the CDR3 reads TGCGCCAGCAGCTTGGGGCCGACTATCCCCACAGATACGCAGTATTTT. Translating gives CASSLGPTIPTDTQYF.

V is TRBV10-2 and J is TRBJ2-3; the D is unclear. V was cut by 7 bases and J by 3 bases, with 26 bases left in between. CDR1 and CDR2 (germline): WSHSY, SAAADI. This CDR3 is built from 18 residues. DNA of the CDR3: TGCGCCAGCAAAAGGCGCCGCCTGGACCTCCGAACTACAGATACGCAGTATTTT. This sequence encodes CASKRRRLDLRTTDTQYF.

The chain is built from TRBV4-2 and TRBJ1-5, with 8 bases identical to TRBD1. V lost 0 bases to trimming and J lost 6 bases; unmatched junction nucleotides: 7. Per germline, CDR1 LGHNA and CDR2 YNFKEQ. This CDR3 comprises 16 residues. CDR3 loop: CASSQDDRGRAQPQHF. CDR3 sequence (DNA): TGTGCCAGCAGCCAAGATGACAGGGGTAGGGCTCAGCCCCAGCATTTT.

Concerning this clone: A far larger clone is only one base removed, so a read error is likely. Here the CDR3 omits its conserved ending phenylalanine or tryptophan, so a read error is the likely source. CDR3 amino acids: CASQGAVYGYTL. The CDR3 DNA is TGTGCCAGTCAGGGGGCGGTCTATGGCTACACCTTA. The chain carries TRBV28 and TRBJ1-2, with 8 bases aligning to TRBD1. Unmatched junction bases numbered 4, after V lost 9 bases and J lost 4 bases. Germline CDR1 and CDR2: MDHEN and SYDVKM. This CDR3 is built from 12 residues.

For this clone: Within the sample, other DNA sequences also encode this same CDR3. The CDR3 DNA reads TGTGCCAGCAGCTTAGCGGGAGCAGAGACCCAGTACTTC. Its protein product is CASSLAGAETQYF. This chain uses TRBV5-4 with TRBJ2-5; 8 bases align to TRBD2. This CDR3 region has 13 residues. Germline-derived CDR1 and CDR2 are SGHNT and YYREEE (reference sequence). J was trimmed by 4 bases and V by 2 bases; bases with no gene match: 1.

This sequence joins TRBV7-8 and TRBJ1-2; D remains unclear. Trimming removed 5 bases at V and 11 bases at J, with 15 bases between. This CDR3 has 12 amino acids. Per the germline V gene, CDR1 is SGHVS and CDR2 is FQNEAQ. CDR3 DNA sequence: TGTGCCAGCAGCCCAGTTACTATGGGGTACACCTTC. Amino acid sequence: CASSPVTMGYTF.

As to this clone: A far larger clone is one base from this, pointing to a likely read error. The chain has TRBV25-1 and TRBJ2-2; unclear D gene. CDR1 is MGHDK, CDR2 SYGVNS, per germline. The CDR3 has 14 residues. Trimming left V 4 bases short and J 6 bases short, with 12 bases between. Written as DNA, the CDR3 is TGTGCCAGCAGTGTACCTGGGTGGGCCGGGGAGCTGTTTTTT. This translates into CASSVPGWAGELFF.

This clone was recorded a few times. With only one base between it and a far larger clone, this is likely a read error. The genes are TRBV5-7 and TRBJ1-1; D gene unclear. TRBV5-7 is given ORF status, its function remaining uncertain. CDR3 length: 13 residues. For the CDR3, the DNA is TGTGCCAGCAGCTTGGAAGGGAACACTGAAGCTCTCTTT. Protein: CASSLEGNTEALF.

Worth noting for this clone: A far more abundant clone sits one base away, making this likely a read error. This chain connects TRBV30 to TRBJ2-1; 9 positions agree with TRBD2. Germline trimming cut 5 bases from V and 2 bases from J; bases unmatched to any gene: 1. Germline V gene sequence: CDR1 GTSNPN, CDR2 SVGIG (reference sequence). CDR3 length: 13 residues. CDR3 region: CAWGGRAYNEQFF. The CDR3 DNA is TGTGCCTGGGGCGGGAGGGCCTACAATGAGCAGTTCTTC.

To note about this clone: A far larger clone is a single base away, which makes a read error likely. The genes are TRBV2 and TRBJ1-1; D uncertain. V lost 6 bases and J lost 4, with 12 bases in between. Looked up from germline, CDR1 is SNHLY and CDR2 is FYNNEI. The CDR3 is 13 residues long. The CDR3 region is CASRATCGTEAFF. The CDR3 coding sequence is TGTGCCAGCAGAGCAACCTGTGGCACTGAAGCTTTCTTT.

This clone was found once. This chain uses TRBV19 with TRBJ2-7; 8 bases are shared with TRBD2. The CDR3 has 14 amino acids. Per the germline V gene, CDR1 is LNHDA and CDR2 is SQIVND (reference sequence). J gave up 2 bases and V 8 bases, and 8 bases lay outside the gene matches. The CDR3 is CASSRAGEAYEQYF. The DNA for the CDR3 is TGTGCCAGTTCCCGAGCGGGAGAGGCCTACGAGCAGTACTTC.

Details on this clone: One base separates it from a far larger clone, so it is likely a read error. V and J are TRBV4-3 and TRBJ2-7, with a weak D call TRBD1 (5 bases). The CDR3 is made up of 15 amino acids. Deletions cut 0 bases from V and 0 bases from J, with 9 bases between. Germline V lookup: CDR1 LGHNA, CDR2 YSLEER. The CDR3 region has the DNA TGCGCCAGCAGCCAAGAAATAGACAGCTCCTACGAGCAGTACTTC. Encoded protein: CASSQEIDSSYEQYF.

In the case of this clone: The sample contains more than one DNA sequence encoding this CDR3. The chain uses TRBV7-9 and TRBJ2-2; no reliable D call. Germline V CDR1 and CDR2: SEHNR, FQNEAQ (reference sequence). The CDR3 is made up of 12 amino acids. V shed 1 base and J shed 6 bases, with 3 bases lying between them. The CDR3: CASSLGPGELFF. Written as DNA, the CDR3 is TGTGCCAGCAGCTTAGGGCCCGGGGAGCTGTTTTTT.